The next 9 T cell receptor beta chains were all read from a single sample in a study of blood T cell repertoires in COVID-19. Method: immunoSEQ multiplex PCR; TCRdb's copy keeps in-frame clones and lacks some. Of about 100,000 clones listed, about nine tenths are singletons. Sequenced sample: peripheral blood. Receptor source: a woman aged 45-60 years with COVID-19, enrolled during active disease.

V usage is TRBV7-9 and J usage is TRBJ1-6, with 7 bases identical to TRBD1. Looked up from germline, CDR1 is SEHNR and CDR2 is FQNEAQ (reference sequence). This CDR3 is 15 amino acids long. With V trimmed by 1 base and J by 10 bases, 7 bases remained unmatched. The CDR3 loop is CASSLVQGKNSPLHF. CDR3 bases: TGTGCCAGCAGCTTAGTACAGGGGAAGAACTCACCCCTCCACTTT.

This clone was recorded a few times. This sequence joins TRBV6-6 and TRBJ1-1; no clear D gene. Germline V gives CDR1 MNHNY, CDR2 SVGAGI (reference sequence). Deletions cut 5 bases from V and 1 base from J, with 11 bases between. The CDR3 runs 14 residues. The CDR3 is CASSTGRGNTEAFF. CDR3 DNA: TGTGCCAGCAGTACCGGTCGAGGGAACACTGAAGCTTTCTTT.

This chain links TRBV7-2 with TRBJ1-1; 7 bases are a match to TRBD1. The germline V gene has CDR1 SGHTA and CDR2 FQGNSA. The CDR3 is made up of 15 amino acids. V lost 5 bases to trimming and J lost 5 bases; unmatched junction nucleotides: 11. In DNA, the CDR3 is TGTGCCAGCAGCGGAGTAAGGGGGCGGGGAACTGAAGCTTTCTTT. Translation gives CASSGVRGRGTEAFF.

The rearrangement uses TRBV10-2 and TRBJ2-7; 8 nucleotides align to TRBD2. J gave up 5 bases and V 4 bases, and 4 bases lay outside the gene matches. Germline values: CDR1 WSHSY, CDR2 SAAADI. This CDR3 contains 13 residues. The CDR3 region is CASSAGTSNEQYV. The CDR3 DNA reads TGCGCCAGCAGTGCCGGGACTAGTAACGAGCAGTACGTC.

The chain carries TRBV20-1 and TRBJ2-5, with D possibly TRBD1 on 5 matching bases. The V gene's germline CDR1 is DFQATT and CDR2 SNEGSKA (reference sequence). Trimming removed 5 bases from V and 5 bases from J, with 9 bases in between. This CDR3 has 11 residues. The CDR3 DNA sequence: TGCAGTGCTGAAAGGGGCGAGACCCAGTACTTC. It yields the protein CSAERGETQYF.

V usage is TRBV9 and J usage is TRBJ2-3; TRBD2 might be the D (6 bases). The CDR3 covers 17 residues. Per germline, CDR1 SGDLS and CDR2 YYNGEE. Trimming took 0 bases from V and 4 from J, leaving 18 bases between them. The CDR3 DNA reads TGTGCCAGCAGCGTAGGCTCTGGTCTAGCGTCGGCAGATACGCAGTATTTT. This translates into CASSVGSGLASADTQYF.

V is TRBV19 and J is TRBJ1-1, with no clear D. CDR3 size: 14 residues. The V gene's germline CDR1 is LNHDA and CDR2 SQIVND (reference sequence). V was cut by 7 bases and J by 1 base, with 13 bases left in between. The CDR3 nucleotides are TGTGCCAGTAAATGGGCAGCAGAGAACACTGAAGCTTTCTTT. This translates into CASKWAAENTEAFF.

The chain joins TRBV10-3 to TRBJ2-1; D perhaps matches TRBD1 (6 bases). CDR1 ENHRY and CDR2 SYGVKD come from the germline V gene. The CDR3 has 15 amino acids. Trimming pared 6 bases from V and 8 bases from J, leaving 20 bases between. CDR3 coding DNA: TGTGCCATCAGACCGGACAGACTATTAGGGGATGAGCAGTTCTTC. Amino acid sequence: CAIRPDRLLGDEQFF.

The chain is built from TRBV14 and TRBJ2-2, with 10 nucleotides matching TRBD2. Per germline, CDR1 SGHDN and CDR2 FVKESK. This CDR3 has 15 amino acids. The V segment lost 3 bases and the J segment 6 bases; nucleotides outside the gene matches: 4. The chain's CDR3 is CASSHALAGAGELFF. CDR3 DNA sequence: TGTGCCAGCAGCCACGCCCTAGCGGGGGCCGGGGAGCTGTTTTTT.